The T cell receptor (beta chain) under discussion was sequenced for a study of a mutant IDH1 vaccine in newly diagnosed glioma. Background on the study: The treated group averaged about 41 years old and was about 62% male, roughly 38% female. Most patients had received both radiotherapy and temozolomide, the prior options being radiotherapy, temozolomide, or both.

Of note for this clone: Its cognate antigen is unknown.

The CDR3 has 18 amino acids. The germline V gene encodes CDR1 SEHNR and CDR2 FQNEAQ (reference sequence). The junction had 15 bases not matched to a gene; V was cut back by 5 bases and J by 3 bases. The assay was immunoSEQ multiplex PCR, and TCRdb's table has in-frame clones only and misses some. The table lists 60,000 to 75,000 clones, around 82% of them singletons. Study-wide points: Roughly 93% of patients showed vaccine-induced immune responses across multiple MHC alleles.

Time point in this sample: baseline, week 1 (first vaccination visit). The treatment is: pre-vaccination baseline after standard-of-care therapy. Astrocytomas found in donors were new, WHO grade 3 or 4, IDH1-mutant and ATRX-lost. The sequenced sample was peripheral blood mononuclear cells (PBMCs), obtained from a glioma patient treated with radiotherapy, temozolomide or both. The J gene is TRBJ2-7, the V gene TRBV7-9; 11 positions agree with TRBD2. This TCR was sampled from a young woman with glioma. Some clones in this sample may be carry-over from other donors' samples. The DNA for the CDR3 is TGTGCCAGCAGCGGCTCACTAGCGGGAGACTCTACCGTCTACGAGCAGTACTTC. This gives the protein CASSGSLAGDSTVYEQYF. The full variable domain, its missing parts supplied by reference TRBV7-9 and TRBJ2-7, is DTGVSQNPRHKITKRGQNVTFRCDPISEHNRLYWYRQTLGQGPEFLTYFQNEAQLEKSRLLSDRFSAERPKGSFSTLEIQRTEQGDSAMYLCASSGSLAGDSTVYEQYFGPGTRLTVT.